This T cell receptor beta chain was obtained from a study of regulatory T cells in long-lasting Graves disease. Specified time point: newly diagnosed GD, antithyroid drugs for less than 3 months. RNA isolated from PBMCs was used to make the TCR library. CDR3-region Arm-PCR and iRepertoire HTBI primers produced the TCR beta libraries. One entry per CDR3 protein, called by TCRdb with MiXCR from the multiplex PCR reads. Here the sample spans 400,000 to 550,000 distinct CDR3 sequences, about 17% being singletons. This clonotype was counted ten times or more. The CDR3 has 14 amino acids. Germline V gene sequence: CDR1 LGHDT, CDR2 YNNKEL (reference sequence). V was pared by 1 base and J by 6 bases, with 12 bases between. This same sample was also taken into another study, of T cells in Graves' hyperthyroidism and ophthalmopathy.

Specimen: peripheral blood mononuclear cells (PBMCs), collected at new diagnosis, from a patient treated with antithyroid drugs. The chain joins TRBV3-1 to TRBJ2-5; D call uncertain. This TCR came from a woman aged 18-30 years with Graves disease. CDR3 sequence: CASSQGQTTKTQYF. Written as DNA, the CDR3 is TGTGCCAGCAGCCAAGGCCAGACAACAAAGACCCAGTACTTC.